This T cell receptor (beta chain) derives from a study of immune heterogeneity within non-small cell lung tumors (dated by TCRdb to the late 2010s). Study-wide context: By histology, the tumors included roughly 9 non-squamous carcinomas, a few squamous cell carcinomas and 1 tumor not otherwise specified. Whole-exome sequencing, RNA-seq and TCR beta repertoire sequencing were combined for multiple spatially distinct regions from each NSCLC tumor so that intratumoral immune heterogeneity could be examined. Neoantigen binding to each patient's HLA alleles was predicted with netMHCpan-3.0 for mutant peptides of 8 to 11 amino acids. TCR repertoire analysis included about 57 tumor loci from 15 patients, whereas transcriptome data included only approximately 44 loci from around eleven patients. Here is what the overall study found, with its caveats: A moderate positive correlation (R approximately 0.36), which was statistically significant, linked local T-cell repertoire clonality to local tumor mutational burden. For the most part, high-frequency TCR beta clonotypes differed from one individual patient to another. Identical dominant CDR3B clonotypes recurred across loci within a patient, yet different tumor locations also harbored unique high-frequency clones.

The TCR beta CDR3 region was amplified with a multiplex PCR system, in which a first round of 9 to 11 cycles was run using 32 V-gene forward and 13 J-gene reverse primers. The first PCR round used a QIAGEN Multiplex PCR Kit, and the primer sequences were filed in Chinese patent CN105087789A. Illumina universal primers were added in a second PCR round performed with the Phusion High-Fidelity PCR Kit. Paired-end sequencing of TCR libraries was carried out on the Illumina HiSeq X Ten platform at a read length of 151 bp. Per the source publication's procedure: Cutadapt was used to discard reads without multiplex PCR primers, PEAR merged the read pairs, and MiXCR with default settings called the CDR3 regions. Repertoire diversity used Shannon entropy, and clonality was computed as one minus Shannon entropy divided by ln of productive unique sequence count. Clonotypes at a frequency of at least 0.5% were defined as dominant or high-frequency T-cell clones. Starting from the raw public reads, TCRdb applied fastp trimming at Q25, assembled clones with MiXCR and retained in-frame beta chains. Identical CDR3 proteins give one entry, which carries the most common genes and DNA. TCRdb assigned the V and J calls; the authors' analysis was not used. Recorded for this sample are about 16,000 distinct CDR3 sequences; 25% to 35% of them occurred a single time. The ten top clones hold roughly 5.2% of the sample.

This clonotype occurred many times. Its binding antigen is unknown. Base qualities are not recorded, but no much larger clone differs from it by a single base. Genomic DNA was extracted from bulk tumor tissue and used as the TCR template, and approximately 620 ng gDNA was amplified per sample. During surgery, multiple biopsies were taken from each primary tumor, with sampling sites spaced as far apart as possible within the tumor mass. The study cohort was described as untreated, and the patients were newly diagnosed NSCLC cases having curative surgery. The samples came from under 19 patients with newly diagnosed non-small cell lung cancer who were having surgery intended to be curative. A couple of independent pathologists reviewed the resected tumor masses. Only DNA and RNA samples of high quality went on to sequencing. Inclusive of the bounding cysteine and phenylalanine, the CDR3 is 14 residues long. The entry retains the CDR3 DNA only, 42 bases that are in frame from base 1. V and J are trimmed by 7 bases and 3 bases, and the gene matches miss 7 bases of the junction. CDR1 and CDR2, per the germline V gene, are MNHNS and SASEGT.

The chain is encoded by TRBV6-1 joined to TRBJ1-1; TRBD1 aligns with 8 central bases. The receptor was derived from a man in his forties with non-small cell lung cancer. The sequenced sample consisted of lung tumor tissue. CDR3 region: CASTPDRADTEAFF. In nucleotide form, the sequence is TGTGCCAGCACCCCGGACAGGGCGGACACTGAAGCTTTCTTT.